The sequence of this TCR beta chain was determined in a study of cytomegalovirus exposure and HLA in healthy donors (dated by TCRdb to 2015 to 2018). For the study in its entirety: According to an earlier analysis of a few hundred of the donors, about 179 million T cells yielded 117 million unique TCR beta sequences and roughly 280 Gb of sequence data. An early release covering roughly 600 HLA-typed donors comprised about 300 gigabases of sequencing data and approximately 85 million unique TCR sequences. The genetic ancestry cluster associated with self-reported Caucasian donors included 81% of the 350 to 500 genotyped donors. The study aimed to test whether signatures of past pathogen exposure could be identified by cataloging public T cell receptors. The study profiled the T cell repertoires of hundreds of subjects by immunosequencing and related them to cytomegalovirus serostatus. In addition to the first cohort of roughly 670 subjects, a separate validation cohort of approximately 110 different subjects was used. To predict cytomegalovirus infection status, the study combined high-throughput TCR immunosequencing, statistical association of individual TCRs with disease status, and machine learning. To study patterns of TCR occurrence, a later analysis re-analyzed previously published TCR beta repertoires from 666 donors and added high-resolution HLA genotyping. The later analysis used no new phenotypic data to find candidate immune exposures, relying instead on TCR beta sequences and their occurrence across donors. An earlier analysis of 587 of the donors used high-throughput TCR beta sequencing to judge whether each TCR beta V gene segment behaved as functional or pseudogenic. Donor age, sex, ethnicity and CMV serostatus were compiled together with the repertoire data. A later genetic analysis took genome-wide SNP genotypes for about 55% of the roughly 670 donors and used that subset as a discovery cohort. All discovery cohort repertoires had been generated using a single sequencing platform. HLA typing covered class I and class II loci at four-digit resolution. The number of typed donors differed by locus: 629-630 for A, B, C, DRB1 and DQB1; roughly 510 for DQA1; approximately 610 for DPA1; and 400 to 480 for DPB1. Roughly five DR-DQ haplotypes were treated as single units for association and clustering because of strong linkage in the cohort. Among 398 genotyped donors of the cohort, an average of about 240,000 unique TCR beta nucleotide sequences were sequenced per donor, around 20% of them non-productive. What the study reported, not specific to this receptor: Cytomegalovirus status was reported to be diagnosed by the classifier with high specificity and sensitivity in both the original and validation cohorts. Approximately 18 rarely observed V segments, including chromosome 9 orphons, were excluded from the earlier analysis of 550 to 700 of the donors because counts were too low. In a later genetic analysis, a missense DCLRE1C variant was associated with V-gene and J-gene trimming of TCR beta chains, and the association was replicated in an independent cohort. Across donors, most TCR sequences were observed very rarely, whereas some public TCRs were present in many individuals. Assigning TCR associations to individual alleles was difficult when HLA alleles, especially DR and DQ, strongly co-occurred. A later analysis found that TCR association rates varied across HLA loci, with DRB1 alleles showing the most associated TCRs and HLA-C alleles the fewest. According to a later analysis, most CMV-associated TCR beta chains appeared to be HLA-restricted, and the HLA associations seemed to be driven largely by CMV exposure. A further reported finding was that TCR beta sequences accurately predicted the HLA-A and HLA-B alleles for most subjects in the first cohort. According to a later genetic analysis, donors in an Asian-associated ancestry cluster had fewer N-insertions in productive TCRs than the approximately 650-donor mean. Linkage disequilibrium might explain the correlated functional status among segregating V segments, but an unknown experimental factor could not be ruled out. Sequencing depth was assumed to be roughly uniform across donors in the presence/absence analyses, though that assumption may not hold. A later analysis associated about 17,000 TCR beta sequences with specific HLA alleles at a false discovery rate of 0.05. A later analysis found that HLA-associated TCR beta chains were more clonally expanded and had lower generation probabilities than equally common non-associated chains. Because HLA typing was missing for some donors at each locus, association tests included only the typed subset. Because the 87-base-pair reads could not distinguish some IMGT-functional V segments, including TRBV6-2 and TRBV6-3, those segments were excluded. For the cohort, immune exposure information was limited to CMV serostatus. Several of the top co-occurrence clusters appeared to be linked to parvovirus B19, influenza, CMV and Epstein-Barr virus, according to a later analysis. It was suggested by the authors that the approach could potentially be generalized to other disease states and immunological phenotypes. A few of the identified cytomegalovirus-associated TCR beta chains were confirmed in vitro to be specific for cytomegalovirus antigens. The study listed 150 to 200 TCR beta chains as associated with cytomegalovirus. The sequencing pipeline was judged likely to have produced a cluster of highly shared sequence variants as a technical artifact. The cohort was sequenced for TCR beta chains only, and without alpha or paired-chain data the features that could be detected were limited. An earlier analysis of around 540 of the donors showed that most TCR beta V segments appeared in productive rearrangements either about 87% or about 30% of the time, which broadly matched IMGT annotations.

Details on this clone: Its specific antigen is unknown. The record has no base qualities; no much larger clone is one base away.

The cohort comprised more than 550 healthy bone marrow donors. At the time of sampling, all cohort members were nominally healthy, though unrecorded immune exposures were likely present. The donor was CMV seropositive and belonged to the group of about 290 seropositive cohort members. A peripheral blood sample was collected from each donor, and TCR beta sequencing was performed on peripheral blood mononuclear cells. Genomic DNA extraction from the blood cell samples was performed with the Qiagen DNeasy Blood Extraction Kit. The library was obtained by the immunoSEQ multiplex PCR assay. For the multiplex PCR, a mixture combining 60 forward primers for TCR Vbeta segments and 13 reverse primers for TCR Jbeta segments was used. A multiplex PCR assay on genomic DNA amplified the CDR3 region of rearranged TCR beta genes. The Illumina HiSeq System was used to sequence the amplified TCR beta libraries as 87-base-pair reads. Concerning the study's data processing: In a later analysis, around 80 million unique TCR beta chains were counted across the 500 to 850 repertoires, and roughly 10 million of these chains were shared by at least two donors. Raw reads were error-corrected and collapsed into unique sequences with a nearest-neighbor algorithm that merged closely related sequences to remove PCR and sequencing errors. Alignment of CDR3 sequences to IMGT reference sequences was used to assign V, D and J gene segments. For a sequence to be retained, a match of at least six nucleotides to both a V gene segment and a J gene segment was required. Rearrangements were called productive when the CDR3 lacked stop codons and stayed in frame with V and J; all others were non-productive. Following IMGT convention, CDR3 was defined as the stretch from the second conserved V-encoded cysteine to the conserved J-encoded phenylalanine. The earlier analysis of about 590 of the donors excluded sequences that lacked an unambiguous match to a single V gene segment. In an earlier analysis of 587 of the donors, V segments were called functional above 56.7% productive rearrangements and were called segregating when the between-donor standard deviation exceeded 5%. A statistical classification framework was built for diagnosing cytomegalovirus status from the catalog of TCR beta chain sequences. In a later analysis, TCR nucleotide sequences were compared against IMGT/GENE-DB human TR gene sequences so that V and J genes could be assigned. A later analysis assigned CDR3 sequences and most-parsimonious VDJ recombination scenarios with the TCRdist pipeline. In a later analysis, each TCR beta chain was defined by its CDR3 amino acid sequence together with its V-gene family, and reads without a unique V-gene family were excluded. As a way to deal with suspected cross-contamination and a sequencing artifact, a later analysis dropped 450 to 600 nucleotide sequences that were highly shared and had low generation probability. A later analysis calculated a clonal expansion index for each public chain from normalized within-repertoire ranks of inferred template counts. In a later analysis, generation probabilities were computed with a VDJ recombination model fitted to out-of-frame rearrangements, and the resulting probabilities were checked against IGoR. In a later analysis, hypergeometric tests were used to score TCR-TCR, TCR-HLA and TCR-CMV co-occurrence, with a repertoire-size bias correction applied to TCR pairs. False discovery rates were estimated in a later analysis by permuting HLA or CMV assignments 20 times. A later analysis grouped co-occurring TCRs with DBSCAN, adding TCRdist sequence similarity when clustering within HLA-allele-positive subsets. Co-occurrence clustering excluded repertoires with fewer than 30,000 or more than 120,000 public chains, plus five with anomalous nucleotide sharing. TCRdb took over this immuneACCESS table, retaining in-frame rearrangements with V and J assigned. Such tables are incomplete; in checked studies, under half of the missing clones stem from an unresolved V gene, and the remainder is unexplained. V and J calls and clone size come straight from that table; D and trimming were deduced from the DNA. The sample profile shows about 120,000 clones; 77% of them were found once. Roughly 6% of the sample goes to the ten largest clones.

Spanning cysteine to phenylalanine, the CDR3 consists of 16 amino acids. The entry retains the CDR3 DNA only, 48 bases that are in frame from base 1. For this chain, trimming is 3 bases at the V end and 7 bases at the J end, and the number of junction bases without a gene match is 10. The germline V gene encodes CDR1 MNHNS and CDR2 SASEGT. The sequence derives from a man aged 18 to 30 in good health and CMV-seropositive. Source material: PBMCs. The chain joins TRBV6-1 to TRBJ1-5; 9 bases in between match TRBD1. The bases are TGTGCCAGCAGTGAGGAGCGACAGGGGGGACGCCAGCCCCAGCATTTT. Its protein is CASSEERQGGRQPQHF.